The T cell receptor (beta chain) under discussion was sequenced for a study of blood T cell repertoires in COVID-19. Study as a whole: Both acute and convalescent COVID-19 samples were obtained from the United States, Italy and Spain. Nucleic acid was either cDNA or gDNA, and it came from T cells, B-cell-depleted T cells, or PBMCs.

This CDR3 comprises 12 residues. Germline-derived CDR1 and CDR2 are SEHNR and FQNEAQ (reference sequence). Trimming removed 3 bases at V and 2 bases at J, with 4 bases between. Original handling: Estimation of nucleated cell counts was performed using reference gene primer amplification. The assay was immunoSEQ multiplex PCR, and TCRdb's table has in-frame clones only and misses some. V, J and clone size were drawn from that table, and D and trimming were deduced from the DNA. This sample has around 150,000 clones; over 60% occur once, and the top ten carry roughly 9%. This sequence was found in a woman aged 45-65 years with active or convalescent COVID-19. The sequenced sample was peripheral blood. This sequence joins TRBV7-9 and TRBJ1-1; D call uncertain. In DNA form, the CDR3 reads TGTGCCAGCAGCTTCCCTAACACTGAAGCTTTCTTT. Translated: CASSFPNTEAFF.